This is a list of T cell receptor beta chains from one sample in a study of vaccination and CD4 T cells after COVID-19. TCRdb re-analysed the PCR reads in MiXCR, keeping a single row per CDR3 protein. The table shows roughly 11,000 distinct CDR3 sequences, with about 48% occurring only once. These receptors are not linked to any known antigen. The input for sequencing was cultured CD4+ T cells from blood, taken after SARS-CoV-2 vaccination. The receptor set was obtained from a human donor with COVID-19. Both conserved end residues are part of each CDR3. The order of the fields is CDR3 DNA, CDR3 protein, clone size, J gene, V gene, D gene. The D gene is left open where the match is weak. Clone size appears in some rows only: once, few, many, or a class for an expanded clone.

TGTGCCACCAGTGATCCGGACAAAACCGAGAACACTGAAGCTTTCTTT CATSDPDKTENTEAFF NA TRBJ1-1 TRBV24-1 NA
TGCGCCAGTCCACATCAGCCCCAGCATTTT CASPHQPQHF few TRBJ1-5 TRBV10-1 NA
TGTGCCAGCAGCTTAGAGGGTCAGTGGGAGACCCAGTACTTC CASSLEGQWETQYF few TRBJ2-5 TRBV11-2 NA
TGTGCCAGCGATGTCCGTAAGGTCGGATATGGCTACACCTTC CASDVRKVGYGYTF once TRBJ1-2 TRBV6-1 NA
TGCAGTGCTCCCGGGACTAGCGGGCAGGAGACCCAGTACTTC CSAPGTSGQETQYF NA TRBJ2-5 TRBV20-1 TRBD2
TGTGCCAGCAGTTCACACCTAATACAGGGCCTGGGGCCCCAGCATTTT CASSSHLIQGLGPQHF NA TRBJ1-5 TRBV28 NA
TGCAGTGCTAGAGAGGGGGGCGGCGTCCAGCAGTACTTC CSAREGGGVQQYF NA TRBJ2-7 TRBV20-1 NA
TGCAGCGCCGCCGGGGGTCGGGACATTCAGTACTTC CSAAGGRDIQYF few TRBJ2-4 TRBV20-1 NA
TGTGCTAGCACCCCGATCGGGGGGATGGAGACCCAGTACTTC CASTPIGGMETQYF once TRBJ2-5 TRBV7-7 TRBD2
TGTGCCAGCAGCCCGGGGCTGAACACTGAAGCTTTCTTT CASSPGLNTEAFF NA TRBJ1-1 TRBV7-3 NA
TGTGCCAGCAGCTTAGCGCTCCGGATGAACACCGGGGAGCTGTTTTTT CASSLALRMNTGELFF large TRBJ2-2 TRBV7-2 NA
TGCAGTGCTAGTTTGGCAAGGAACACTGAAGCTTTCTTT CSASLARNTEAFF few TRBJ1-1 TRBV20-1 NA
TGTGCCAGCAGCCCGGACAGGGGAAAAAGTGGCTACACCTTC CASSPDRGKSGYTF NA TRBJ1-2 TRBV12-3/TRBV12-4 TRBD1
TGTGCCAGTAGTATTACAGGGGCAACTGAAAAACTGTTTTTT CASSITGATEKLFF NA TRBJ1-4 TRBV19 TRBD1
TGTGCCAGCAGAGGGGACACCCCAATGACCCAGTACTTC CASRGDTPMTQYF NA TRBJ2-5 TRBV25-1 NA
TGTGCCAGTATTGAGGCAGGGCGCGACTCTGAAGCTTTCTTT CASIEAGRDSEAFF NA TRBJ1-1 TRBV19 NA
TGTGCCAGCAGCTTAAGGGGTAATCAGCCCCAGCATTTT CASSLRGNQPQHF NA TRBJ1-5 TRBV11-2 NA
TGTGCCAGCAGCTTAGGGGCGGACTATAATTCACCCCTCCACTTT CASSLGADYNSPLHF once TRBJ1-6 TRBV7-8 NA
TGTGCCAGTAGTAACTACGAGGAAGGGGGCTACACCTTC CASSNYEEGGYTF NA TRBJ1-2 TRBV19 NA
TGTGCCAGCAGCAAAGCGGGACAGTCGACCTACGAGCAGTACTTC CASSKAGQSTYEQYF few TRBJ2-7 TRBV21-1 NA
TGTGCCAGCACGGGTAGCGGGCTGGTAGGAGAGACCCAGTACTTC CASTGSGLVGETQYF NA TRBJ2-5 TRBV2 TRBD2
TGTGCCAGCAGTTACCTCGAGGGGGCTTTCTTT CASSYLEGAFF NA TRBJ1-1 TRBV6-5 NA
TGCAGTGCTAGACGGCGGAACTACGAGCAGTACTTC CSARRRNYEQYF NA TRBJ2-7 TRBV20-1 NA
TGTGCCACCAGCAGAGAGTCGCTTGGGGAGCAGTACTTC CATSRESLGEQYF few TRBJ2-7 TRBV15 NA
TGTGCCACCAGCAGCCGACAGGGGAAAGATACGCAGTATTTT CATSSRQGKDTQYF NA TRBJ2-3 TRBV15 TRBD1
TGTGCCAGCAGCTTTCGAGAGACCCAGTACTTC CASSFRETQYF once TRBJ2-5 TRBV5-6 NA
TGTGCCAGTAGTATGACTCAGACAGGGTTCATTCAGCCCCAGCATTTT CASSMTQTGFIQPQHF NA TRBJ1-5 TRBV19 TRBD1
TGTGCCAGCAGTGGTCAGGCAACAAAGTCAACCGGGGAGCTGTTTTTT CASSGQATKSTGELFF NA TRBJ2-2 TRBV2 NA
TGTGGAATTGGGCGGGAGACCCAGTACTTC CGIGRETQYF NA TRBJ2-5 TRBV28 NA